This T cell receptor beta chain originates from a study of cytomegalovirus exposure and HLA in healthy donors. Study details: A prior analysis found fewer than 120 million unique TCR beta sequences from around 180 million T cells. Findings of the study overall: Analysis was carried out at a later point, and it linked a missense DCLRE1C variant to TCR beta V- and J-gene trimming. In vitro testing confirmed a few CMV-associated chains as specific for CMV antigens. For most TCR sequences rarity was the rule, although some public TCRs occurred in many donors.

On this clone itself: Its target is not known.

The CDR3 has 14 residues. 60 Vbeta and 13 Jbeta primers were used in PCR. Only in-frame clones appear in the TCRdb table, and some are missing; sequencing was by immunoSEQ multiplex PCR. The record lists 100,000 to 150,000 clones, of which the ten most abundant hold around 2.7%. The sequence came from a young man in good health and CMV-seronegative. The sequencing sample was made of PBMCs. This rearrangement joins TRBV21-1 to TRBJ1-1; the table calls TRBD1, which could not be checked here. TRBV21-1 is marked as a pseudogene. The CDR3 region has the DNA TGTGCCAGCAGCACGCCGACAGGGAACACTGAAGCTTTCTTT. Translating gives CASSTPTGNTEAFF.